This T cell receptor beta chain was identified in a study of blood T cell repertoires in COVID-19. Overall study context: The United States, Italy and Spain provided the acute and convalescent COVID-19 samples.

V lost 2 bases to trimming and J lost 7 bases; unmatched junction nucleotides: 8. The germline CDR1 and CDR2 sequences are LGHNA and YNFKEQ. The CDR3 consists of 17 residues. Individuals drawn from approximately 26 US areas were roughly 18 to 95 years old. Each participant's cohort was designated according to participant-reported clinical history. Original data processing: Reference gene primer amplification gave nucleated cell count estimates. Clones were read by immunoSEQ multiplex PCR, and TCRdb kept only the in-frame ones, dropping some. V and J calls and clone size are as listed in that table; D and trimming were resolved from the DNA. The sample includes some 340,000 clones, roughly four fifths of them seen just once.

This chain joins TRBV4-2 and TRBJ1-4; 12 bases align to TRBD1. The receptor was derived from a woman in her fifties or sixties who had recovered from COVID-19. Source material: PBMCs or T cells enriched from blood (not recorded which). The CDR3: CASSQIKGQGAFEKLFF. DNA for the CDR3: TGTGCCAGCAGCCAAATAAAGGGACAGGGGGCTTTTGAAAAACTGTTTTTT.